Reported below is one TCR beta chain. Its specificity is not known. This specimen belongs to a study of cytomegalovirus exposure and HLA in healthy donors. As for the donors, each was a healthy bone marrow donor. Primers for the PCR totalled 60 Vbeta and 13 Jbeta. Clones were sequenced by immunoSEQ multiplex PCR, and TCRdb holds only the in-frame ones, with some missing. The sample lists some 120,000 clones; approximately 80% were seen once. Study findings and constraints: It emerged from a later analysis that several of the most significant clusters appeared to be linked to common viral pathogens. About 90% or about 30% of the time was how often most TCR beta V segments were productive, according to an earlier analysis. Among TCR beta chains, those listed as cytomegalovirus-associated numbered around 160.

CDR3 length equals 16 residues. The germline V gene has CDR1 SGDLS and CDR2 YYNGEE. V shed 3 bases and J 5 bases; nucleotides not matched to a gene: 9. The chain carries TRBV9 and TRBJ2-2, with TRBD1 matching 8 bases. The sequence was collected from a woman aged 18-29 years in good health and CMV-seropositive. Sequenced sample: PBMCs. The CDR3 spells CASSAEGTGLTGELFF. The CDR3, as DNA: TGTGCCAGCAGCGCTGAGGGGACAGGTCTAACCGGGGAGCTGTTTTTT.